The entry that follows covers one TCR beta chain sequence. As processed by the authors: Counts of nucleated cells, estimated from reference gene primer amplification, were obtained. Sequencing used immunoSEQ multiplex PCR; TCRdb keeps in-frame clones, though not all of them. The DNA gave D and trimming, while V, J and clone size come from that table. The top ten hold about 1.4% of the sample, which has around 240,000 clones, around 84% seen once. V shed 4 bases and J shed 5 bases, with 18 bases lying between them. The germline V gene has CDR1 SGHNT and CDR2 YYREEE (reference sequence). This CDR3 region has 16 residues. The record originates from a study of blood T cell repertoires in COVID-19. Study-level information: The study drew acute and convalescent COVID-19 samples from the United States, Italy and Spain. T cells, B-cell-depleted T cells, or PBMCs supplied cDNA or gDNA.

The sequence was obtained from a middle-aged woman who had recovered from COVID-19. The sequenced sample consisted of peripheral blood. The chain has TRBV5-4 and TRBJ2-2; TRBD1 is a possible D gene (5 bases). The CDR3 region has the DNA TGTGCCAGCAGCGGCCCCGGACAAGGTAGAACCGGGGAGCTGTTTTTT. Translation: CASSGPGQGRTGELFF.